This TCR beta chain was identified during a study of CD8+ T cells in alopecia areata. Study background: After 6 to 18 months of tofacitinib, follow-up continued 6 months off drug.

As regards this clone: Its antigen is unknown.

It was cDNA, reverse transcribed from extracted RNA, that served as the sequencing template. Profiling relied on immunoSEQ multiplex PCR, and the TCRdb table lists in-frame clones only, not all of them. The repertoire includes fewer than 250,000 clones, approximately 47% of them detected once, and over 2% sits in the top ten. Study-wide results and caveats: Having just one nonresponder leaves the connection between baseline CD8+ expansion and response unresolved. Tofacitinib significantly lowered scalp clonality and expanded CD8+ clones among the top 100. An increase in clonality over normal scalp was evident in lesional scalp, especially alopecia totalis/universalis.

V lost 7 bases and J lost 6; bases outside the gene matches: 10. From germline, CDR1 is SGHDT and CDR2 YYEEEE. CDR3 length equals 14 residues. This sample's treatment: oral pan-JAK inhibitor, 5-10 mg twice daily. The receptor's source is a human donor with alopecia areata. The sequencing used CD4+ T cells sorted from blood, collected around week 37, from a patient treated with tofacitinib. The J gene is TRBJ2-7, the V gene TRBV5-6, with 10 bases lining up with TRBD2. The CDR3 DNA follows: TGTGCCAGCGGACCTCTAGCGGGAGTTGGCGAGCAGTACTTC. As protein: CASGPLAGVGEQYF.